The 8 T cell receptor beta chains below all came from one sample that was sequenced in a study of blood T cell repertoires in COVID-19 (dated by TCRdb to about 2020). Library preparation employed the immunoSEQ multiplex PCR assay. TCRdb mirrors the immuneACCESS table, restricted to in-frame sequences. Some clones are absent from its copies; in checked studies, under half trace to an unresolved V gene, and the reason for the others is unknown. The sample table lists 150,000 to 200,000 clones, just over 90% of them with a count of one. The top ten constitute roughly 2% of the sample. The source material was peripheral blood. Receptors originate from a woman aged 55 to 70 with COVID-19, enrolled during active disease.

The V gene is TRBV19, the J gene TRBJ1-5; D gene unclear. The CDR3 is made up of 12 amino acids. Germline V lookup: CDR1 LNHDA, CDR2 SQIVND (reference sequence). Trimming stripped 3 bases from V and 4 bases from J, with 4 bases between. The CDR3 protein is CASSILNQPQHF. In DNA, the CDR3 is TGTGCCAGTAGTATCCTTAATCAGCCCCAGCATTTT.

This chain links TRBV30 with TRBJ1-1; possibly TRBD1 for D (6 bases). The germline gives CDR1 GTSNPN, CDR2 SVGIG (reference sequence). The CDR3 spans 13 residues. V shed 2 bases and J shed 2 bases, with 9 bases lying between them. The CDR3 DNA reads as TGTGCCTGGAGTAAACAGGGAAACACTGAAGCTTTCTTT. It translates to CAWSKQGNTEAFF.

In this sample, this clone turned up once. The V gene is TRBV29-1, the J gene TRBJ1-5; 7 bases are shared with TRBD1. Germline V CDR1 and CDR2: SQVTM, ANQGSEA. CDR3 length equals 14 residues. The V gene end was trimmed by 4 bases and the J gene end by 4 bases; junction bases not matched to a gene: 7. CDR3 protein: CSVGGGGWNQPQHF. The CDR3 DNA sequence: TGCAGCGTTGGAGGAGGGGGCTGGAATCAGCCCCAGCATTTT.

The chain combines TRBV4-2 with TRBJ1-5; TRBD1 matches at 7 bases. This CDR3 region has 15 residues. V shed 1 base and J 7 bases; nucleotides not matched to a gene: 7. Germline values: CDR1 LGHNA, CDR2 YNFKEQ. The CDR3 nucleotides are TGTGCCAGCAGCCAAGGGGAACAGGGGAGCCAGCCCCAGCATTTT. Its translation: CASSQGEQGSQPQHF.

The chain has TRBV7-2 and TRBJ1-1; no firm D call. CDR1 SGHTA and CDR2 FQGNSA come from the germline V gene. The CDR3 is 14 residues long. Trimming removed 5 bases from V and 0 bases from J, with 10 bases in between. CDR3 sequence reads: CASSPTGLNTEAFF. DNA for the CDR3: TGTGCCAGCAGCCCCACGGGTCTGAACACTGAAGCTTTCTTT. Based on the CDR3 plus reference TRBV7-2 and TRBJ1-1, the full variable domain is GAGVSQSPSNKVTEKGKDVELRCDPISGHTALYWYRQSLGQGLEFLIYFQGNSAPDKSGLPSDRFSAERTGGSVSTLTIQRTQQEDSAVYLCASSPTGLNTEAFFGQGTRLTVV.

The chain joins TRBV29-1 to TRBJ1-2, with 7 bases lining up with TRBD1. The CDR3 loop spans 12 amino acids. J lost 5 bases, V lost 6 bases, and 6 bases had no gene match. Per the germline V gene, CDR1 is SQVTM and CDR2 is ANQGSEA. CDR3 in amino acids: CSVWGTVYGYTF. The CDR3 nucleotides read TGCAGCGTGTGGGGGACAGTGTATGGCTACACCTTC.

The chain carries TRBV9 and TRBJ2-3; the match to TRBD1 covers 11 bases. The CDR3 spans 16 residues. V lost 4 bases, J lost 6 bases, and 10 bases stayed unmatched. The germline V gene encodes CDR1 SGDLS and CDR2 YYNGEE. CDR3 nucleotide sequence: TGTGCCAGCAGCCCCCACTTGGGACAGGGGGAGGATACGCAGTATTTT. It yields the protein CASSPHLGQGEDTQYF. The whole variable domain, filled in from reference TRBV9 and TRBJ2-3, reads DSGVTQTPKHLITATGQRVTLRCSPRSGDLSVYWYQQSLDQGLQFLIQYYNGEERAKGNILERFSAQQFPDLHSELNLSSLELGDSALYFCASSPHLGQGEDTQYFGPGTRLTVL.

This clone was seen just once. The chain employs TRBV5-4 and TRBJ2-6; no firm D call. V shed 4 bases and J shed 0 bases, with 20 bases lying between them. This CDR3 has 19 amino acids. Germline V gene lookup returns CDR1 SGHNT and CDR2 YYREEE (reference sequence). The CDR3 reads CASSPTALLGLSGANVLTF. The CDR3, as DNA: TGTGCCAGCAGCCCAACAGCCTTACTGGGTCTCTCTGGGGCCAACGTCCTGACTTTC.